A selection of T cell receptor beta chains follows, all from one sample in a study of T cells in Graves' hyperthyroidism and ophthalmopathy. TCRdb reprocessed the multiplex PCR reads with MiXCR, giving one entry per CDR3 protein. The profile shows about 660,000 distinct CDR3 sequences, 45% of them singletons. Specimen: peripheral blood or thyroid tissue (not recorded which). The source is an adult man with Graves' disease, either hyperthyroidism or ophthalmopathy (not recorded which). Each CDR3 is given with its conserved first and last residue. Each record gives: D gene, J gene, V gene, clone size, CDR3 DNA, CDR3 protein. The D gene is left open where the match is weak. Size is stated for part of the rows, as once, few or many counts, or as a class when the clone is expanded.

TRBD1 | TRBJ1-4 | TRBV5-1 | - | TGCGCCAGCAGCTCCACCGGGACAGGGCATGAAAAACTGTTTTTT | CASSSTGTGHEKLFF
TRBD1 | TRBJ2-7 | TRBV12-3/TRBV12-4 | many | TGTGCCAGCAGTATCGGACAGGGCCCTAGCTTC | CASSIGQGPSF
- | TRBJ1-1 | TRBV10-2 | few | TGCGCCAGCAGTGAAAGGACATCGAACACTGAAGCTTTCTTT | CASSERTSNTEAFF
- | TRBJ2-3 | TRBV2 | - | TGTGCCAGCAGCACCCACAGGGTCTCAGATACGCAGTATTTT | CASSTHRVSDTQYF
- | TRBJ1-4 | TRBV7-6 | - | TGTGCCAGCAGCTTAGCCCCTCCTGGAGTGGATGAAAAACTGTTTTTT | CASSLAPPGVDEKLFF
- | TRBJ1-1 | TRBV25-1 | - | TGTGCCAGCAGGACCGCCGGGGCAGACACTGAAGCTTTCTTT | CASRTAGADTEAFF
- | TRBJ2-7 | TRBV7-9 | - | TGTGCCAGCAGCTTAGCCCAGGGCAGGGGGGACTACGAGCAGTACTTC | CASSLAQGRGDYEQYF
- | TRBJ2-2 | TRBV6-5 | - | TGTGCCAGCAGTTACCTGGGAGGAAACACCGGGGAGCTGTTTTTT | CASSYLGGNTGELFF
TRBD1 | TRBJ1-2 | TRBV10-3 | few | TGTGCCATCAGTGTCCCCGGGACAGGCGGCTACGCCTTC | CAISVPGTGGYAF
TRBD1 | TRBJ1-1 | TRBV29-1 | - | TGCAGCGTTGACTGGACAGGCACTGAAGCTTTCTTT | CSVDWTGTEAFF
- | TRBJ1-1 | TRBV4-3 | - | TGCGCCAGCAGCCAAGAGGCAGGGTACACTGAAGCTTTCTTT | CASSQEAGYTEAFF
- | TRBJ1-2 | TRBV7-8 | - | TGTGCCAGCCCTGCGTGGGCGGGTGGCTACACCTTC | CASPAWAGGYTF
- | TRBJ1-6 | TRBV29-1 | once | TGCAGCTCGGGGTTAGGCTCACCCCTCCACTTT | CSSGLGSPLHF
TRBD1 | TRBJ1-5 | TRBV5-5 | - | TGTGCCAGCAGCCCTGACAGGGGATTTCAGCCCCAGCATTTT | CASSPDRGFQPQHF
TRBD1 | TRBJ2-5 | TRBV7-9 | - | TGTGCCAGCAGCCTGACAGGGGCGGCCCAGTACTTC | CASSLTGAAQYF
TRBD1 | TRBJ1-6 | TRBV20-1 | few | TGCAGTGCTCTGGCAGGGGGAAATTCACCCCTCCACTTT | CSALAGGNSPLHF
TRBD1 | TRBJ1-5 | TRBV2 | - | TGTGCCAGCAGCGGGACAGCTTATCAGCCCCAGCATTTT | CASSGTAYQPQHF
- | TRBJ2-6 | TRBV7-8 | many | TGTGCCAGCCACTACAGGGTTTCCGGGGCCAACGTCCTGACTTTC | CASHYRVSGANVLTF
- | TRBJ2-7 | TRBV7-9 | few | TGTGCCAGCAGCTTAGCGGCTTGGGCCCCCGAGCAGTACTTC | CASSLAAWAPEQYF
TRBD1 | TRBJ2-7 | TRBV20-1 | - | TGCAGTGCTAGAGACGCCATGGGAGCTGCCGGGACAGGGGTGTACAATGAGCAGTACTTC | CSARDAMGAAGTGVYNEQYF
TRBD1 | TRBJ1-5 | TRBV19 | few | TGTGCCAGTAAGATCCGGGACAGATATCAGCCCCAGCATTTT | CASKIRDRYQPQHF
- | TRBJ2-6 | TRBV12-3/TRBV12-4 | few | TGTGCCAGCAGTTCCGACATAATCGCCTCCGGGGCCAACGTCCTGACTTTC | CASSSDIIASGANVLTF
TRBD2 | TRBJ2-7 | TRBV20-1 | - | TGCAGTGCCAGGGCTAGCGGGGGACTCTACGAGCAGTACTTC | CSARASGGLYEQYF
TRBD1 | TRBJ1-5 | TRBV20-1 | - | TGCAGTGCTAGACCCGGACAGGGGAATCAGCCCCAGCATTTT | CSARPGQGNQPQHF
TRBD1 | TRBJ1-4 | TRBV12-3/TRBV12-4 | few | TGTGCCAGCACCGCCGGGACAGGACCATATGAAAAACTGTTTTTT | CASTAGTGPYEKLFF
TRBD1 | TRBJ1-2 | TRBV20-1 | - | TGCAGTGCTCTCCGGGACAGGGATCGAGGCTACACCTTC | CSALRDRDRGYTF
- | TRBJ1-1 | TRBV5-5 | many | TGTGCCAGCAGCTCTGACGAAGCTTTCTTT | CASSSDEAFF
- | TRBJ2-6 | TRBV12-3/TRBV12-4 | few | TGTGCCAGCAGTTTCGGGCTCTCTGGGGCCAACGTCCTGACTTTC | CASSFGLSGANVLTF
- | TRBJ2-5 | TRBV7-3 | - | TGTGCCAGCAGCCCGAGGGTCTACCTGGAGACCCAGTACTTC | CASSPRVYLETQYF
- | TRBJ1-1 | TRBV2 | many | TGTGCCAGCACCGGTCGGGCTGGGACTTTCTTT | CASTGRAGTFF
- | TRBJ1-2 | TRBV27 | once | TGTGCCAGCAGTTTTTCGGGAATCGCCTATGGCTACACCTTC | CASSFSGIAYGYTF
TRBD1 | TRBJ1-1 | TRBV19 | - | TGTGCCAGTAGCCCCGGGACAGGGGGCTGGACTGAAGCTTTCTTT | CASSPGTGGWTEAFF
TRBD1 | TRBJ1-2 | TRBV29-1 | - | TGCAGCGTCGACCGGGACAGGGTTCTTGGCTACACCTTC | CSVDRDRVLGYTF
TRBD1 | TRBJ2-5 | TRBV9 | many | TGTGCCAGCAGCGTAGGCCTGACAGGGGGAGAGACCCAGTACTTC | CASSVGLTGGETQYF
- | TRBJ2-2 | TRBV25-1 | - | TGTGCTACTCAGGACAACACCGGGGAGCTGTTTTTT | CATQDNTGELFF
TRBD1 | TRBJ1-1 | TRBV20-1 | - | TGCAGTCCAAGGGACAGTCCATACACTGAAGCTTTCTTT | CSPRDSPYTEAFF
TRBD1 | TRBJ2-6 | TRBV10-3 | - | TGTGCCAGCACCCGGACAGGGATAAACTCTGGGGCCAACGTCCTGACTTTC | CASTRTGINSGANVLTF
- | TRBJ2-7 | TRBV13 | - | TGTGCCAGCAGCTTAGGGCAGGGAACCCACGAGCAGTACTTC | CASSLGQGTHEQYF
- | TRBJ1-1 | TRBV6-5 | - | TGTGCCAGCAGTCCTCCATTCAGGGACCACACTGAAGCTTTCTTT | CASSPPFRDHTEAFF
- | TRBJ1-5 | TRBV20-1 | - | TGCAGTGCTAGTCGGGGATCCTATAGCAATCAGCCCCAGCATTTT | CSASRGSYSNQPQHF
- | TRBJ1-1 | TRBV12-3/TRBV12-4 | - | TGTGCCAGCAGTCCCACCCTCAGGGGAGACACTGAAGCTTTCTTT | CASSPTLRGDTEAFF
- | TRBJ1-4 | TRBV7-9 | few | TGTGCCAGCAGCTTCGGGGCGGGAAGAGATGAAAAACTGTTTTTT | CASSFGAGRDEKLFF
- | TRBJ2-7 | TRBV9 | few | TGTGCCAGCAGCGCTTCCGGGACTTCATACGAGCAGTACTTC | CASSASGTSYEQYF
TRBD1 | TRBJ1-5 | TRBV2 | - | TGTGCCAGCAGCACGGGACAGGGAGGAGGGGTCTATCAGCCCCAGCATTTT | CASSTGQGGGVYQPQHF
- | TRBJ1-2 | TRBV10-3 | many | TGTGCCATCAGTGATAACTATGGCTACACCTTC | CAISDNYGYTF
- | TRBJ1-2 | TRBV4-1 | - | TGCGCCAGCAGCCAAGATCTGACAGCTAACTATGGCTACACCTTC | CASSQDLTANYGYTF
TRBD2 | TRBJ2-7 | TRBV15 | many | TGTGCCACCAGCAGAGATCTGGTAGCGGGAGCGGGGGAGCAGTACTTC | CATSRDLVAGAGEQYF
TRBD1 | TRBJ1-6 | TRBV2 | few | TGTGCCAGCAGTCCGCCCGGGACAGGTGGGAATTCACCCCTCCACTTT | CASSPPGTGGNSPLHF
- | TRBJ1-2 | TRBV10-3 | many | TGTGCCAACGCGGAAGACAGAGGATATGGCTACACCTTC | CANAEDRGYGYTF
TRBD1 | TRBJ2-2 | TRBV24-1 | many | TGTGCCACCAGTGCAGCCCAGGGGGCTAGCGGGGAGCTGTTTTTT | CATSAAQGASGELFF
- | TRBJ2-2 | TRBV20-1 | few | TGCAGTGCTAGACGTACAGGGAACACCGGGGAGCTGTTTTTT | CSARRTGNTGELFF
- | TRBJ1-2 | TRBV7-9 | few | TGTGCCAGCAGCCGTACCCTTGATGGCTACACCTTC | CASSRTLDGYTF